This T cell receptor (beta chain) was retrieved from a study of T cell repertoires in cytomegalovirus infection. General study findings and limits: Clonotypes of TCR beta that were HLA-C-restricted and CMV-specific dominated the ex vivo response. Summed frequency of shared TCR beta families picked out CMV carriers who also had the relevant HLA.

One entry per CDR3 protein, called by TCRdb with MiXCR from the reads. The sample shows around 440,000 distinct CDR3 sequences, around 11% of them seen only once. V lost 1 base to trimming and J lost 3 bases, with 6 bases between them. This CDR3 is built from 14 residues. CDR1 is SGHTA, CDR2 FQGNSA, per germline. This clonotype occurred many times. The antigen is not known. This chain connects TRBV7-2 to TRBJ1-4; D unclear. The TCR originated in a human donor in good health (CMV status not recorded). Some clones in this sample may be carry-over from other donors' samples. Sequenced sample: PBMCs. DNA for the CDR3: TGTGCCAGCAGCTTAGAGTTCTCTAATGAAAAACTGTTTTTT. Translating it yields CASSLEFSNEKLFF.